The clone carrying this TCR beta chain was recorded a few times. The PCR employed 60 Vbeta primers together with 13 Jbeta primers. Produced via immunoSEQ multiplex PCR; TCRdb's table is partial and in-frame only. The sample has about 190,000 clones; about 81% are singletons. This sample is part of a study of cytomegalovirus exposure and HLA in healthy donors. Trimming removed 3 bases at V and 5 bases at J, with 20 bases between. The CDR3 has 17 residues. From germline, CDR1 is SGHRS and CDR2 YFSETQ. This sequence was found in a young woman in good health and CMV-seronegative. The V call is TRBV5-1, the J call TRBJ1-4; a weak D match, TRBD1 (6 bases). Sequencing used PBMCs. Here the CDR3 DNA reads TGCGCCAGCAGCTGGAGCTTAGGGGGGGGGCCCAATGAAAAACTGTTTTTT. Translated, it gives CASSWSLGGGPNEKLFF.